This T cell receptor (beta chain) emerged from a study of blood T cell repertoires in COVID-19. Looking at the study overall: Collection of acute and convalescent COVID-19 samples took place in the United States, Italy and Spain. The analysed material was cDNA or gDNA that came from T cells, B-cell-depleted T cells, or PBMCs.

Per the original methods: Nucleated cell number was recorded as an estimate derived from reference gene primer amplification. The assay was immunoSEQ multiplex PCR, and TCRdb's table has in-frame clones only and misses some. V and J calls and clone size come straight from that table; D and trimming were deduced from the DNA. The profile covers 200,000 to 300,000 clones, with approximately 87% appearing a single time and approximately 9% taken by the ten largest. V was trimmed by 3 bases and J by 2 bases, leaving 7 bases between them. The CDR3 runs 13 residues. The germline CDR1 and CDR2 sequences are LNHDA and SQIVND (reference sequence).

The rearrangement joins TRBV19 to TRBJ1-2; a weak D match, TRBD1 (5 bases). The TCR originated in a human donor in a cohort sampled during active COVID-19. Sequencing was performed on peripheral blood. CDR3 nucleotide sequence: TGTGCCAGTAGTATTAGGGGAAACTATGGCTACACCTTC. Protein product: CASSIRGNYGYTF.